The entry that follows covers one T cell receptor beta chain sequence. In the same sample, other DNA sequences code for this CDR3. This sample is drawn from a study of shared clonotypes between healthy human individuals. Germline V gene lookup returns CDR1 SGHTA and CDR2 FQGNSA. CDR3 length: 15 amino acids. V gave up 0 bases and J gave up 2 bases; unmatched junction bases: 0. Only in-frame clones appear in the TCRdb table, and some are missing; sequencing was by immunoSEQ multiplex PCR. The sample gives roughly 2,300,000 clones, around 92% of which show up once; 0.37% is in the top ten. The receptor's source is a man between 18 and 29 years old in good health. Some clones in this sample may be carry-over from other donors' samples. The V and J genes are TRBV7-2 and TRBJ2-1; 8 bases align to TRBD2. What was sequenced was naive CD4+ T cells from PBMCs. Regarding subset: CD45RA+ positively selected. CDR3 in amino acids: CASSLASGAYNEQFF. The CDR3 DNA reads as TGTGCCAGCAGCTTAGCTAGCGGGGCCTACAATGAGCAGTTCTTC.